This T cell receptor (beta chain) came from a study of cytomegalovirus exposure and HLA in healthy donors. PCR was performed using 60 Vbeta and 13 Jbeta primers. Assay: immunoSEQ multiplex PCR; the TCRdb copy retains only in-frame clones and omits some. The sample has roughly 220,000 clones. Germline V gene data show CDR1 as SGHRS and CDR2 as YFSETQ. The germline V and J ends were trimmed by 0 bases and 0 bases, with 4 bases remaining between them. The CDR3 covers 15 residues. The donors comprised healthy bone marrow donors. The receptor was derived from a girl aged 2 to 10 in good health and CMV-seropositive. The V gene is TRBV5-1, the J gene TRBJ2-6; D is uncertain. The sequenced material came from PBMCs. The CDR3 loop reads CASSLDFSGANVLTF. CDR3 in DNA: TGCGCCAGCAGCTTGGACTTCTCTGGGGCCAACGTCCTGACTTTC.